The 13 T cell receptor beta chains given below trace back to one sample, sequenced in a study of blood T cells in healthy people across ages. A second PCR, run for roughly 6 to 11 cycles, used a sample-barcoded 5' primer plus a J-beta primer mix. One entry per CDR3 protein results from TCRdb running MiXCR on the 5' RACE reads. The sample has hundreds of thousands of distinct CDR3 sequences, 45% to 65% seen once. Sequencing was carried out using blood. These receptors were collected from a man between 60 and 75 years old in good health.

The count of this clonotype is one. V usage is TRBV24-1 and J usage is TRBJ2-3; D is perhaps TRBD2 (5 bases). Germline CDR1 KGHDR, CDR2 SFDVKD. V shed 3 bases and J shed 5 bases, with 11 bases lying between them. This CDR3 is built from 14 residues. This CDR3 reads CATSDTGLQDTQYF. Here the CDR3 DNA reads TGTGCCACCAGTGATACCGGACTCCAAGATACGCAGTATTTT.

V and J are TRBV9 and TRBJ2-3; 10 positions agree with TRBD2. The CDR3 is made up of 18 amino acids. Germline V CDR1 and CDR2: SGDLS, YYNGEE. V was pared by 0 bases and J by 0 bases, with 7 bases of the junction left unmatched. CDR3 DNA: TGTGCCAGCAGCGTAGGATTAGCGGGGGGCTTTAGCACAGATACGCAGTATTTT. Protein product: CASSVGLAGGFSTDTQYF.

The V and J genes are TRBV4-1 and TRBJ2-3; 7 bases fit TRBD2. The ends lost 0 bases at V and 5 bases at J; junction bases unmatched: 8. From germline, CDR1 is MGHRA and CDR2 YSYEKL. The CDR3 spans 16 residues. CDR3: CASSQDRRRGVDTQYF. In DNA form, the CDR3 reads TGCGCCAGCAGCCAAGATAGAAGACGGGGGGTAGATACGCAGTATTTT.

The chain employs TRBV5-1 and TRBJ2-3; either TRBD1 or TRBD2 may fit D (7 bases each). This CDR3 has 18 residues. V shed 0 bases and J shed 0 bases, with 17 bases lying between them. The germline V gene has CDR1 SGHRS and CDR2 YFSETQ. The CDR3, as DNA: TGCGCCAGCAGCTTGGAGCCAGGGGGGGACTCTAGCACAGATACGCAGTATTTT. This codes for CASSLEPGGDSSTDTQYF.

The table lists this clonotype with a count of one. A junction boundary mismatches the germline segment, possibly from a read error. The chain has TRBV29-1 and TRBJ2-7; D is perhaps TRBD2 (5 bases). The CDR3 has 12 residues. Germline CDR1 and CDR2: SQVTM and ANQGSEA. The CDR3 here is CSVVWNTGERYF. The CDR3 nucleotides are TGCAGCGTTGTTTGGAACACCGGGGAGCGGTACTTC.

This clonotype was seen only once. The chain is built from TRBV5-1 and TRBJ2-3, with D perhaps given as TRBD1 or TRBD2 (5 bases each). This CDR3 spans 15 amino acids. Germline V lookup: CDR1 SGHRS, CDR2 YFSETQ. Trimming cost V 4 bases and J 6 bases, with 18 bases left between them. Here the CDR3 reads CASSPGTGSLDTQYF. The CDR3 nucleotides are TGCGCCAGCAGCCCGGGGACCGGTAGTTTGGATACGCAGTATTTT. The variable domain in full, completed from reference TRBV5-1 and TRBJ2-3, reads KAGVTQTPRYLIKTRGQQVTLSCSPISGHRSVSWYQQTPGQGLQFLFEYFSETQRNKGNFPGRFSGRQFSNSRSEMNVSTLELGDSALYLCASSPGTGSLDTQYFGPGTRLTVL.

The chain joins TRBV12-3 or TRBV12-4 to TRBJ1-1, with TRBD1 matching over 8 bases. CDR3 length equals 15 residues. The V gene end was trimmed by 7 bases and the J gene end by 3 bases; junction bases not matched to a gene: 10. The CDR3 is CASNRLQGVDTEAFF. In DNA form, the CDR3 reads TGTGCCAGCAACCGGTTACAGGGGGTCGACACTGAAGCTTTCTTT.

This sequence joins TRBV29-1 and TRBJ2-5; D might be TRBD1 (6 bases). V was clipped by 6 bases and J by 4 bases, with 9 bases between them. This CDR3 comprises 11 residues. Per germline, CDR1 SQVTM and CDR2 ANQGSEA. The CDR3 DNA is TGCAGCGTGGCGGACAGAGAGACCCAGTACTTC. Translation gives CSVADRETQYF.

Written as DNA, the CDR3 is TGCAGTGCTAGAGATCTTAGCGGGGGGCCACACACAGATACGCAGTATTTT. It translates to CSARDLSGGPHTDTQYF. The chain links TRBV20-1 to TRBJ2-3; 10 nucleotides agree with TRBD2. Germline V gene lookup returns CDR1 DFQATT and CDR2 SNEGSKA (reference sequence). The V and J ends lost 0 bases and 2 bases, in that order; junction bases with no gene match: 8. The CDR3 contains 17 residues.

This clonotype showed up just once. The gene calls are TRBV6-1 and TRBJ2-7; TRBD1 matches at 10 bases. TRBJ2-5 matches the DNA end more closely, so the J call is doubtful. CDR1 is MNHNS and CDR2 is SASEGT in the germline V gene. This CDR3 is 15 amino acids long. The CDR3 region is CASGGTGESVETQYF. CDR3 nucleotide sequence: TGTGCCAGCGGTGGGACAGGGGAATCGGTGGAGACCCAGTACTTC.

This clonotype has only a few counts. The chain links TRBV10-3 to TRBJ1-1; weak D call: TRBD1 (5 bases). V was trimmed by 10 bases and J by 3 bases, leaving 9 bases between them. The CDR3 has 11 residues. Germline V lookup: CDR1 ENHRY, CDR2 SYGVKD. In nucleotides, the CDR3 is TGTGCCACCGGGACCGACACTGAAGCTTTCTTT. It is translated as CATGTDTEAFF.

This clonotype was picked up a small number of times. The V call is TRBV20-1, the J call TRBJ1-1; possible D gene TRBD1, 5 bases. The germline gives CDR1 DFQATT, CDR2 SNEGSKA (reference sequence). Trimming left V 3 bases short and J 11 bases short, with 19 bases between. This CDR3 contains 13 residues. The CDR3: CSASRGGGRSAFF. CDR3 DNA: TGCAGTGCTAGTCGCGGCGGGGGTAGGTCGGCTTTCTTT.

The V and J genes are TRBV15 and TRBJ2-2; a possible D gene is TRBD1 (5 bases). Trimming stripped 5 bases from V and 1 base from J, with 11 bases between. The CDR3 sequence is 15 residues long. The germline V gene has CDR1 LNHNV and CDR2 YYDKDF (reference sequence). DNA of the CDR3: TGTGCCACCAGCGTGCGGACAAAGAACACCGGGGAGCTGTTTTTT. This encodes CATSVRTKNTGELFF.